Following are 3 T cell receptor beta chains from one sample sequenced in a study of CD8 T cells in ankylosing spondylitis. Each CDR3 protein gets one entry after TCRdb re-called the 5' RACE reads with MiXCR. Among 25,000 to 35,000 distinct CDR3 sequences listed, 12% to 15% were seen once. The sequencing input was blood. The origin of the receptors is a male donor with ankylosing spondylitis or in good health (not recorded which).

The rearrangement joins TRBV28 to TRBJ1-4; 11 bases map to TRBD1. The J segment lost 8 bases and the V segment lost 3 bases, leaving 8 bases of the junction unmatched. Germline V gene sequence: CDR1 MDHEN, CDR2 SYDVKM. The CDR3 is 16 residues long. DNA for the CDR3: TGTGCCAGCAGTTTGTACCGGGGGACAGGGGGGGAAAAACTGTTTTTT. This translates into CASSLYRGTGGEKLFF.

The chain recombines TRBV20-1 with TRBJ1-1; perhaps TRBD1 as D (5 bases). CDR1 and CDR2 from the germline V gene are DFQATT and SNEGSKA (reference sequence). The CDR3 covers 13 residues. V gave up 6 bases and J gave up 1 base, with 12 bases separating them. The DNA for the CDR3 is TGCAGTGCCCAAATCGACAGGAACACTGAAGCTTTCTTT. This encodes CSAQIDRNTEAFF.

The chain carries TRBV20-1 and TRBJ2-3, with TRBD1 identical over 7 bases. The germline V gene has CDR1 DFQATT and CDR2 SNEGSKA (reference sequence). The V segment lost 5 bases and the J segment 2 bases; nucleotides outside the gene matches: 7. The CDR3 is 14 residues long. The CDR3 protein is CSASGTAITDTQYF. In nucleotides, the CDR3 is TGCAGTGCTTCCGGGACAGCCATCACAGATACGCAGTATTTT.